This TCR beta chain was sequenced for a study of blood T cell repertoires in COVID-19. Study-wide context: Donors in the United States, Italy and Spain gave samples during acute or convalescent COVID-19. The analysed material was cDNA or gDNA that came from T cells, B-cell-depleted T cells, or PBMCs.

Trimming removed 1 base at V and 6 bases at J, with 4 bases between. Germline V gene data show CDR1 as MNHNY and CDR2 as SVGAGI (reference sequence). The CDR3 spans 12 residues. Source study methods: Counts of nucleated cells, estimated from reference gene primer amplification, were obtained. Data came from immunoSEQ multiplex PCR; TCRdb stores just in-frame clones and leaves some out. The V and J calls and clone size were taken over from that table, and D and trimming were inferred from the DNA. The sample records about 140,000 clones, roughly four fifths being singletons. This clone showed up just a few times.

The rearrangement uses TRBV6-6 and TRBJ2-1; D ambiguous. The clonotype was recovered from a woman between 45 and 60 years old with active or convalescent COVID-19. Specimen: peripheral blood. The CDR3 region has the DNA TGTGCCAGCAGTTACTATCGCAATGAGCAGTTCTTC. Its translation is CASSYYRNEQFF.